This TCR beta chain was found in a study of blood T cell repertoires in COVID-19 (dated by TCRdb to about 2020). Regarding the complete study: Samples from collaborators originated in the United States, Italy and Spain and spanned both the acute and convalescent phases of COVID-19. The prospective study material was composed of cDNA or gDNA derived from T cells, B-cell-depleted T cells, or PBMCs. The repertoires were released in a freely available public database meant as a resource for research on the immune response to SARS-CoV-2. HLA class I and class II types, where available, came from metadata supplied by the sample provider rather than from assay-based typing. The dataset comprised deeply sampled blood TCRbeta repertoires from subjects exposed to, actively infected with, or recovered from COVID-19. Nearly every sample came with metadata listing a de-identified subject ID, COVID-19 status, age in years and sex. The samples were drawn from the first 160 participants of the ongoing ImmuneRACE study and from 950 to 1,500 subjects provided by 6 global collaborators. The full study reports these points: The amount of clinical and demographic metadata varied by source and participant and was provided uncurated.

Between the V and J ends, shortened by 0 bases and 5 bases respectively, the junction contains 11 bases. Via the germline V gene, CDR1 is SGHDT and CDR2 YYEEEE. From its cysteine to its phenylalanine, the CDR3 spans 15 amino acids. Only the CDR3 region is kept as DNA, spanning 45 bases read in frame from base 1. One collaborating source in Seattle enrolled patients during active infection and followed them longitudinally through the course of disease. Collaborating institutions collected whole blood in K2EDTA tubes following their own protocols. For TCRbeta analysis, collaborators shipped samples in one of three forms: frozen whole blood, isolated PBMCs, or DNA extracted from either of those sample types. The immunoSEQ Assay, a bias-controlled multiplex PCR, was used to amplify TCRbeta CDR3 regions from genomic DNA. On the study's bioinformatics: Within the assay, amplification of reference gene primers was used to estimate how many nucleated cells each sample contained. Sequence reads were collapsed and filtered to measure the absolute abundance of every unique TCRbeta CDR3 rearrangement. For each sample, productive Simpson clonality was calculated by taking the square root of Simpson's diversity index across productive rearrangements. What TCRdb holds here is the immuneACCESS table cut down to in-frame rearrangements. Part of the clones is not present; checked against another copy, under half of the missing clones reflect an unresolved V gene, and the others are unexplained. That table is the source of V, J and clone size, and D and trimming were worked out from the DNA. The sample table contains approximately 200,000 clones; only one count was recorded for about 93% of them. Approximately 0.69% of the sample comes from the top ten.

Worth noting for this clone: Its antigen remains undetermined. No base quality values were provided; no much bigger clone lies one nucleotide off.

The specimen sequenced was peripheral blood. The chain joins TRBV5-6 to TRBJ1-4, with a weak D call of TRBD1 (5 bases match). The origin of this receptor is a man younger than 40 with COVID-19, enrolled during active disease. The CDR3 sequence is CASSLAAGRNEKLFF. The DNA sequence is given as TGTGCCAGCAGCTTGGCTGCGGGGCGGAATGAAAAACTGTTTTTT.